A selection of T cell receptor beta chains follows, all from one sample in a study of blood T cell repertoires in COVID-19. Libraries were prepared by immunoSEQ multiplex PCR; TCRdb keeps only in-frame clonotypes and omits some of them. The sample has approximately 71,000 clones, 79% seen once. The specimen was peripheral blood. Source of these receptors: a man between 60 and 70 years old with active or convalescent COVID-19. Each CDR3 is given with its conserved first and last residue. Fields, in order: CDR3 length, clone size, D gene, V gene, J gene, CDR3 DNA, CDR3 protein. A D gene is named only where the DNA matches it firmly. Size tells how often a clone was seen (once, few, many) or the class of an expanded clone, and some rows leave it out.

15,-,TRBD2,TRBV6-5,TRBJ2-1,TGTGCCAGCAGTTCTCGGACTAGCGGGTACAATGAGCAGTTCTTC,CASSSRTSGYNEQFF
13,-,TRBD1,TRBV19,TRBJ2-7,TGTGCCAGTAGTAACCGGGACAGAGGGGAGCAGTACTTC,CASSNRDRGEQYF
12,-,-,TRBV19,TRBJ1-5,TGTGCCAGTAGGTATAGCAATCAGCCCCAGCATTTT,CASRYSNQPQHF
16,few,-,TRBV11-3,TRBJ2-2,TGTGCCAGCAGCCGCGGGCTCTCACGAGGCACCGGGGAGCTGTTTTTT,CASSRGLSRGTGELFF
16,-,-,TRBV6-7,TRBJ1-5,TGTGCCAGCATAGGGAGTGGTCGGTCTCCCAATCAGCCCCAGCATTTT,CASIGSGRSPNQPQHF
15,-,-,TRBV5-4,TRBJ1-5,TGTGCCAGCAGCTTAGATGGGCAGACCAATCAGCCCCAGCATTTT,CASSLDGQTNQPQHF
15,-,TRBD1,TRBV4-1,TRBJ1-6,TGCGCCAGCAGCCAAGCAGGACAGGGGAATTCACCCCTCCACTTT,CASSQAGQGNSPLHF
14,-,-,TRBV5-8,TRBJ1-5,TGTGCCAGCAGCTTGACAGGGTTTTATCAGCCCCAGCATTTT,CASSLTGFYQPQHF
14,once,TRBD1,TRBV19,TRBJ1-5,TGTGCCAGTAGTATCGGACAGGGACGACAGCCCCAGCATTTT,CASSIGQGRQPQHF
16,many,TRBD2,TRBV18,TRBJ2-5,TGTGCCAGCTCCGTCGGGCTAGCGGAGTACCAAGAGACCCAGTACTTC,CASSVGLAEYQETQYF
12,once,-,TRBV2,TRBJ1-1,TGTGCCAGCAGAGCGGGGAACACTGAAGCTTTCTTT,CASRAGNTEAFF
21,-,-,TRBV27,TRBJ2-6,TGTGCCAGCAGTTGGAAATCAGGGGATCTGGGCTGGTCCTCTGGGGCCAACGTCCTGACTTTC,CASSWKSGDLGWSSGANVLTF
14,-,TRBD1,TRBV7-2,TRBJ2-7,TGTGCCAGCAGCCCCCAGACAGGGGGGGGAGAGCAGTACTTC,CASSPQTGGGEQYF
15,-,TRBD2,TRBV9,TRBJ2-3,TGTGCCAGCAGCCCCTCTAGCGGGGTCACAGATACGCAGTATTTT,CASSPSSGVTDTQYF
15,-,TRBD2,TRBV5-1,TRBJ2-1,TGCGCCAGCAGCTTTAGCGGGGGAGACTACAATGAGCAGTTCTTC,CASSFSGGDYNEQFF
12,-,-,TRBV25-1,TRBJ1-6,TGTGCCAGCAGGGACGGACTCTCACCCCTCCACTTT,CASRDGLSPLHF
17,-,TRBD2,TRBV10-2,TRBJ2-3,TGCGCCAGCAGTGAGTCGAGGGTAGCGGGGGACACAGATACGCAGTATTTT,CASSESRVAGDTDTQYF
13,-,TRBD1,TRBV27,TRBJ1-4,TGTGCCAGCAGGGGGGACAGGGGCGAAAAACTGTTTTTT,CASRGDRGEKLFF
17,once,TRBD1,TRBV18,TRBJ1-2,TGTGCCAGCTCACCGGAGACAGGGGGCATGGCTAACTATGGCTACACCTTC,CASSPETGGMANYGYTF
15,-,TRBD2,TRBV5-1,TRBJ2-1,TGCGCCAGCAGCTTACAGCGGGGATTCTACAATGAGCAGTTCTTC,CASSLQRGFYNEQFF
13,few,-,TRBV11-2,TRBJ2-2,TGTGCCAGCTTAACGTGGGAGGCCGGGGAGCTGTTTTTT,CASLTWEAGELFF
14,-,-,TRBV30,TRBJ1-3,TGTGCCTGGAGTGTAGGGGCAAGGGGAAACACCATATATTTT,CAWSVGARGNTIYF
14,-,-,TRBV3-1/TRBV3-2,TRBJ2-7,TGTGCCAGCAGCCAAGAAGGGAGAGGAGGCGAGCAGTACTTC,CASSQEGRGGEQYF
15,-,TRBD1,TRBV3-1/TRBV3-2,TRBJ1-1,TGTGCCAGCAGCCAAGATCTAGGGGGCGGCACTGAAGCTTTCTTT,CASSQDLGGGTEAFF
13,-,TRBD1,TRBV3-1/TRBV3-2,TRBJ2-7,TGTGCCAGCAGGGGGACAGCGCCCTACGAGCAGTACTTC,CASRGTAPYEQYF
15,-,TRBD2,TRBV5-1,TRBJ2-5,TGCGCCAGCAGCTTGGCTCTAGCGGGGCAGGAGACCCAGTACTTC,CASSLALAGQETQYF
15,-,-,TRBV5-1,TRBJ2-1,TGCGCCAGCAGCTTGGCAGCGAGCTCCTACAATGAGCAGTTCTTC,CASSLAASSYNEQFF
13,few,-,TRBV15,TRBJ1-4,TGTGCCACCAGTGACAGGTTTAATGAAAAACTGTTTTTT,CATSDRFNEKLFF
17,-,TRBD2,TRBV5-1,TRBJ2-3,TGCGCCAGCAGCATAGGACTAGCGGGGGGGCCCGCAGATACGCAGTATTTT,CASSIGLAGGPADTQYF